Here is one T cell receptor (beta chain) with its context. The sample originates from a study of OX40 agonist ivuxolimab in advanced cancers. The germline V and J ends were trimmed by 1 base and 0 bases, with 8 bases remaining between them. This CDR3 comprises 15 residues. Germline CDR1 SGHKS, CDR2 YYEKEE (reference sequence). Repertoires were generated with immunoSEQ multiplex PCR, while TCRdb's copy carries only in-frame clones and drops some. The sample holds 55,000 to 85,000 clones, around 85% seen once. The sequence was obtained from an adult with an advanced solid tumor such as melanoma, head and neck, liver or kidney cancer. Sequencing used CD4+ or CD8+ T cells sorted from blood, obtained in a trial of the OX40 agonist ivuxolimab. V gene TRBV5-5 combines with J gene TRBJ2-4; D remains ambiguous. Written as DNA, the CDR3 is TGTGCCAGCAGCTTGAACTATATAGCCAAAAACATTCAGTACTTC. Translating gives CASSLNYIAKNIQYF. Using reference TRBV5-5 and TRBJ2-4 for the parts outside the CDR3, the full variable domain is DAGVTQSPTHLIKTRGQQVTLRCSPISGHKSVSWYQQVLGQGPQFIFQYYEKEERGRGNFPDRFSARQFPNYSSELNVNALLLGDSALYLCASSLNYIAKNIQYFGAGTRLSVL.